The T cell receptor beta chain described here comes from a study of shared clonotypes between healthy human individuals. General observations from the study: With four donors compared, 4.5% to 6.5% of naive CD4 clonotypes were shared.

CDR1 is MNHEY, CDR2 SVGAGI, per germline. The V gene lost 4 bases and the J gene lost 6 bases, with 12 bases spanning the gap. CDR3 length equals 13 residues. Cells designated naive CD8 were CD45RO-negative and were positively selected for CCR7, with terminally differentiated effector memory CD45RA+ cells excluded. Free of recent acute infections or vaccinations, the donors were healthy HIV-negative adults. Only in-frame clones appear in the TCRdb table, and some are missing; sequencing was by immunoSEQ multiplex PCR. The table has about 580,000 clones, 98% seen once; the top ten hold 0.3%. As to this clone: The antigen is undetermined.

The TCR sequence derives from a young man in good health. The chain is built from TRBV6-5 and TRBJ1-1; D unclear. Sequenced input: naive CD8+ T cells sorted from blood. In nucleotides, the CDR3 is TGTGCCAGCAGTTCCCTGCCCGTGTCTGAAGCTTTCTTT. Protein: CASSSLPVSEAFF.